The source of this T cell receptor (beta chain) is a study of blood T cell repertoires in COVID-19. At the level of the study: The cDNA or gDNA used as material had been derived from T cells, B-cell-depleted T cells, or PBMCs.

The J segment lost 5 bases and the V segment lost 1 base, leaving 9 bases of the junction unmatched. This CDR3 contains 16 residues. Germline V CDR1 and CDR2: MGHRA, YSYEKL. As originally analysed: For nucleated cells, counts were estimated from reference gene primer amplification. Data came from immunoSEQ multiplex PCR; TCRdb stores just in-frame clones and leaves some out. V and J calls and clone size are as listed in that table; D and trimming were resolved from the DNA. In the table there are about 50,000 clones, around 86% of which are singletons. This clone was seen only a few times. V gene TRBV4-1 combines with J gene TRBJ1-1, with 8 nucleotides matching TRBD1. Specimen: peripheral blood. This clonotype was obtained from a woman aged 55-70 years with acute or convalescent COVID-19. CDR3 amino acids: CASSQGGRGRRTEAFF. Written as DNA, the CDR3 is TGCGCCAGCAGCCAAGGGGGCAGGGGGCGGCGAACTGAAGCTTTCTTT.